The following is a T cell receptor beta chain sequence with its context. Its specific antigen is unknown. No per-base quality is available; no much larger clone lies one base away. Library prep was done by the immunoSEQ multiplex PCR assay. Around 9.9 x 10^4 TCR templates per sample were assayed by the deep sequencing platform. Genomic DNA extracted from sorted T cells was used for TCRbeta CDR3 sequencing. Per the original workflow: Clonal analysis of TCRbeta CDR3 data was done in the R programming language. Alloreactive CD4+ and CD8+ clones were defined by comparing unstimulated samples with post-reaction CFSE-low samples. Regulatory or non-regulatory origin was assigned to alloreactive CD4+ clones by matching of sequences to sorted unstimulated Treg and non-Treg repertoires. TCRdb retrieved this table from immuneACCESS and kept in-frame rearrangements only. Not all clones are present; in checked studies, unresolved V genes account for under half, and no reason is known for the remainder. V and J calls and clone size come straight from that table; D and trimming were deduced from the DNA. This sample lists 85,000 or so clones; just under 95% were detected once. The ten biggest clones cover about a fifth of the sample.

Sorted unstimulated T cells, along with proliferating T cells recovered from mixed lymphocyte reactions, underwent TCRbeta CDR3 sequencing. Fresh whole blood from nine to ten HLA-typed healthy donors was used as the source from which PBMCs were isolated. These data are taken from a study of siplizumab effects on memory and regulatory T cells (dated by TCRdb to the late 2010s). In terms of the full investigation: The study examined how the anti-CD2 antibody siplizumab affects alloreactive T-cell subsets in allogeneic mixed lymphocyte reactions built from human PBMCs. Broader findings and caveats from the paper: Because sequences below about 10^-5 frequency were poorly captured, only a minor fraction of alloreactive clones could be mapped to unstimulated subsets. In reactions with siplizumab, an average of about 62% of mappable alloreactive CD4+ clones were Treg-derived, compared with around 28% in control reactions. About 75-95% of proliferating CD4+ or CD8+ clones could not be given a naive or memory phenotype. The suppressive function of proliferating Tregs from siplizumab cultures was not functionally confirmed. The cumulative frequency of alloreactive sequences that could be traced back to unstimulated CD4+ memory T cells was significantly reduced by siplizumab. Greater diversity appeared to be present in unstimulated naive T cells than in memory T cells, and a substantial contribution to the alloresponse seemed to be made by naive cells.

Between the V and J ends, shortened by 0 bases and 2 bases respectively, the junction contains 11 bases. Looking up the germline V gene yields CDR1 ENHRY and CDR2 SYGVKD. Including the terminal cysteine and phenylalanine, the CDR3 comprises 15 residues. The CDR3 DNA has 45 bases and is translated from base 1. Recombination connected TRBV10-3 to TRBJ2-7; the D region possibly corresponds to TRBD1 (6 bases align). The sequence was obtained from a human donor in good health. The sample was CD8+ T cells sorted from blood. The sequenced DNA is TGTGCCATCAGTGAGTCAAAGGACAGTCCCTACGAGCAGTACTTC. Translation gives CAISESKDSPYEQYF.